These T cell receptor beta chains were read from a single sample in a study of T cells in Graves' hyperthyroidism and ophthalmopathy. TCRdb independently ran MiXCR on the multiplex PCR reads; one entry per CDR3 protein. The sample holds under 250,000 distinct CDR3 sequences; around 24% are singletons and the top ten take under 40%. Sequences were obtained from blood. The receptor source for this set is a woman in her thirties or forties with Graves' ophthalmopathy. Both conserved end residues are part of each CDR3. The order of the fields is D gene, V gene, J gene, clone size, CDR3 DNA, CDR3 protein. A D gene is named only where the DNA matches it firmly. Clone size is not always given. Where it is, it says once, few, many or a class for expanded clones.

.	TRBV2	TRBJ1-2	many	TGTGCCAGCAGTGAAATTAAGTTCGGCAGTAACTATGGCTACACCTTC	CASSEIKFGSNYGYTF
TRBD1	TRBV12-3/TRBV12-4	TRBJ1-5	few	TGTGCCAGCAGTCCAGGACAGGTCTTTCAGCCCCAGCATTTT	CASSPGQVFQPQHF
.	TRBV7-9	TRBJ1-1	once	TGTGCCAGCAGCCATACAGAAGGGAACACTGAAGCTTTCTTT	CASSHTEGNTEAFF
TRBD1	TRBV12-3/TRBV12-4	TRBJ1-5	many	TGTGCCAGCAGCCCAGGGGGTAGCAATCAGCCCCAGCATTTT	CASSPGGSNQPQHF
TRBD2	TRBV7-9	TRBJ2-7	many	TGTGCCAGCTCCTCGGGGGCGGGAGGGCCTTACGAGCAGTACTTC	CASSSGAGGPYEQYF
.	TRBV9	TRBJ2-7	many	TGTGCCAGCAGCGTAGGACCCGTAATTGAATACGAGCAGTACTTC	CASSVGPVIEYEQYF
TRBD1	TRBV27	TRBJ1-5	.	TGTGCCAGCAGCGTCGGACAGGCCCTTGAACATCAGCCCCAGCATTTT	CASSVGQALEHQPQHF
TRBD1	TRBV10-3	TRBJ2-6	many	TGTGCCATAGGACAGGGCAACTCTGGGGCCAACGTCCTGACTTTC	CAIGQGNSGANVLTF
.	TRBV6-1	TRBJ1-6	many	TGTGCCAGCAGTCTTGACAGCTATAATTCACCCCTCCACTTT	CASSLDSYNSPLHF
.	TRBV2	TRBJ2-4	many	TGTGCCAGCAGTGAAGGCGGAGCCAAAAACATTCAGTACTTC	CASSEGGAKNIQYF
.	TRBV20-1	TRBJ2-4	few	TGCAGTGCGGGGGGGCTGGGCAACATTCAGTACTTC	CSAGGLGNIQYF
TRBD1	TRBV6-2/TRBV6-3	TRBJ1-1	few	TGTGCCAGCACCGGGACAGGGAATGGGAACACTGAAGCTTTCTTT	CASTGTGNGNTEAFF
TRBD2	TRBV5-1	TRBJ2-7	many	TGCGCCAGCAGCTCAAGTAGCGGGAGTTACGAGCAGTACTTC	CASSSSSGSYEQYF
TRBD1	TRBV12-3/TRBV12-4	TRBJ2-5	many	TGTGCCAGCAGCTGGACAGGGGCAGAAGAGACCCAGTACTTC	CASSWTGAEETQYF
TRBD2	TRBV6-1	TRBJ2-2	many	TGTGCCAGCAGCCCCGGGACTAGAAGTTACGGGGAGCTGTTTTTT	CASSPGTRSYGELFF
TRBD1	TRBV6-1	TRBJ1-2	many	TGTGCCAGCAATCCGGACAGGCGTAGTTCTAGTGGCTACACCTTC	CASNPDRRSSSGYTF
.	TRBV5-6	TRBJ2-7	many	TGTGCCAGCAGCTTGCCCGGGAACGAGCAGTACTTC	CASSLPGNEQYF
.	TRBV7-3	TRBJ2-5	.	TGTGCCAGGGAGGGGTACGGGGAGACCCAGTACTTC	CAREGYGETQYF
.	TRBV3-1	TRBJ1-1	.	TGTGCCAGCAGCCAAGGGCATCCAGGCACTGAAGCTTTCTTT	CASSQGHPGTEAFF
TRBD1	TRBV6-1	TRBJ2-5	.	TGTGCCAGCAGTACCACAGGGGGCCTGGAGACCCAGTACTTC	CASSTTGGLETQYF
.	TRBV12-3/TRBV12-4	TRBJ1-1	once	TGTGCCAGCAGTTTTAGGGCTGAAGCTTTCTTT	CASSFRAEAFF
TRBD1	TRBV7-2	TRBJ2-2	few	TGTGCCAGCAGCCTACCGGGACAGGGGAACACCGGGGAGCTGTTTTTT	CASSLPGQGNTGELFF
.	TRBV7-9	TRBJ1-1	.	TGTGCCAGCACCTTAGGACCCGCTGAAGCTTACTTT	CASTLGPAEAYF
TRBD2	TRBV28	TRBJ2-5	few	TGTGCCAGCAGTTTACACGGGAGGGAAGAGACCCAGTACTTC	CASSLHGREETQYF
.	TRBV5-1	TRBJ1-2	many	TGCGCCAGCAGGCTGGGCCCAGCTAACTATGGCTACACCTTC	CASRLGPANYGYTF
.	TRBV28	TRBJ2-5	many	TGTGCCAGCAGTCCCCCCGGGAGACCCGATAAAGAGACCCAGTACTTC	CASSPPGRPDKETQYF
.	TRBV20-1	TRBJ2-7	many	TGCAGTGCTAGAAATCGACAGGGAGGCTACGAGCAGTACTTC	CSARNRQGGYEQYF
.	TRBV6-5	TRBJ1-2	.	TGTGCCAGCAGTTACACAGGTTCAGATGGCTACACCTTC	CASSYTGSDGYTF
.	TRBV11-2	TRBJ1-3	many	TGTGCCAGCAGCTTAGTTGGGAGCCTTACTGGAAACACCATATATTTT	CASSLVGSLTGNTIYF
TRBD1	TRBV15	TRBJ2-5	many	TGTGCCACCAGCAGCCGGGACAGGACTCTCCAAGAGACCCAGTACTTC	CATSSRDRTLQETQYF
TRBD1	TRBV18	TRBJ2-5	many	TGTGCCAGCTCACCACCTCGACAGGGAAGGGCCCAAGAGACCCAGTACTTC	CASSPPRQGRAQETQYF
.	TRBV6-1	TRBJ1-2	many	TGTGCCAGCAGGGACTACTATGGCTACACCTTC	CASRDYYGYTF
.	TRBV28	TRBJ1-5	.	TGTGCCAGCAGTTTGAGGAGAGGCCAAGGTCAGCCCCAGCATTTT	CASSLRRGQGQPQHF
.	TRBV12-3/TRBV12-4	TRBJ1-1	.	TGTGCCAGCAGTTTATCCGTGGTTACTGAAGCTTTCTTT	CASSLSVVTEAFF
TRBD2	TRBV7-9	TRBJ2-5	many	TGTGCCGGGAGGAGCGGGAGGGTGTTCGAGACCCAGTACTTC	CAGRSGRVFETQYF
TRBD1	TRBV5-1	TRBJ1-2	many	TGCGCCAGCAGCTTGTCCGGGACAGCAAACTATGGCTACACCTTC	CASSLSGTANYGYTF
TRBD1	TRBV7-2	TRBJ1-2	few	TGTGCCAGCACCGGACAGGTCGGTTATGGCTACACCTTC	CASTGQVGYGYTF